This T cell receptor beta chain was documented in a study of T cells in Graves' hyperthyroidism and ophthalmopathy. Deletions cut 5 bases from V and 0 bases from J, with 14 bases between. Per germline, CDR1 MDHEN and CDR2 SYDVKM. This CDR3 has 15 residues. Regions amplified from RNA transcripts were the TCR beta CDR3 regions. During a first-round RT-PCR of the TCR CDR3, the HTBI primer set was used. TCRdb re-called the multiplex PCR reads through MiXCR, storing one row per CDR3 protein. The data contain more than 350,000 distinct CDR3 sequences, about 15% of them singletons. Exclusion of patients followed from uncontrolled infection, other autoimmune disease, pregnancy or lactation. There are many counts of this clonotype.

The receptor's source is a woman in her fifties or sixties with Graves' ophthalmopathy. The material sequenced was blood. The chain employs TRBV28 and TRBJ2-7; a possible D gene is TRBD1 (6 bases). DNA for the CDR3: TGTGCCAGCAGTCACAACAGGGACCCCTCCTACGAGCAGTACTTC. The encoded protein is CASSHNRDPSYEQYF.